The sequence of this TCR beta chain was determined in a study of T cells in narcolepsy. Germline values: CDR1 MNHEY, CDR2 SVGAGI. The CDR3 has 15 residues. Trimming cost V 9 bases and J 2 bases, with 20 bases left between them. Data came from immunoSEQ multiplex PCR; TCRdb stores just in-frame clones and leaves some out. Of about 33,000 clones in the sample, about four fifths were seen once. The rearrangement uses TRBV6-5 and TRBJ2-7; D tentatively fits TRBD1 or TRBD2 (5 bases each). This receptor was obtained from a human donor with narcolepsy. Sample: CD45RA- memory CD4+ T cells from PBMCs. The CDR3 DNA reads as TGTGCCAGTACCTCATTCGGGGCCCAGCCCTACGAGCAGTACTTC. Residues: CASTSFGAQPYEQYF.